This section outlines one T cell receptor (beta chain) sequence together with its context. TCRdb keeps only in-frame clones here, not all; method: immunoSEQ multiplex PCR. The sample holds 600,000 to 900,000 clones, over 75% seen once. V shed 6 bases and J shed 0 bases, with 8 bases lying between them. The CDR3 length is 13 residues. Germline V gene sequence: CDR1 SNHLY, CDR2 FYNNEI. The entry originates in a study of shared T cell receptors in the human thymus. These data were also reused for a study on human thymus T cells. As that study records: Congenital heart defects were the reason for the corrective surgery that the donors, healthy Finnish infants, were having. Corrective heart surgery yielded the resections from which the thymus tissue came. Apparent bias marked the V and J gene usage of thymic and blood repertoires. The related literature has documented a marked overlap of thymic repertoires among unrelated individuals.

The clonotype comes from a girl under three years old with a congenital heart defect. This sequence joins TRBV2 and TRBJ1-2, with D unclear. Sample: thymocytes. The CDR3 here is CASRLTTNYGYTF. As DNA, the CDR3 is TGTGCCAGCAGACTGACAACTAACTATGGCTACACCTTC. The full variable domain, completed using reference TRBV2 and TRBJ1-2, is EPEVTQTPSHQVTQMGQEVILRCVPISNHLYFYWYRQILGQKVEFLVSFYNNEISEKSEIFDDQFSVERPDGSNFTLKIRSTKLEDSAMYFCASRLTTNYGYTFGSGTRLTVV.